This record covers a single TCR beta chain. Assay: immunoSEQ multiplex PCR; the TCRdb copy retains only in-frame clones and omits some. The profile covers 2 million to 2.5 million clones, with under 97% appearing a single time and roughly 0.13% taken by the ten largest. The V gene lost 2 bases and the J gene lost 2 bases, with 5 bases spanning the gap. The CDR3 runs 13 residues. Germline V gene lookup returns CDR1 ENHRY and CDR2 SYGVKD. This sample was taken from a study of shared clonotypes between healthy human individuals. The rearrangement joins TRBV10-3 to TRBJ2-3; D not resolved. Specimen: naive CD4+ T cells sorted from blood. As for subset: CD45RA+ positively selected. The origin of this receptor is a man between 18 and 35 years old in good health. The CDR3 protein is CAISEGFTDTQYF. In DNA form, the CDR3 reads TGTGCCATCAGTGAGGGATTCACAGATACGCAGTATTTT.